This T cell receptor (beta chain) was sequenced during a study of blood T cell repertoires in COVID-19. Study overall: The cDNA or gDNA used as material had been derived from T cells, B-cell-depleted T cells, or PBMCs.

The method was immunoSEQ multiplex PCR; TCRdb's version includes in-frame clones alone and lacks a portion of them. The repertoire has 490,000 or so clones, 88% of them found once; the top ten carry about 2%. In germline, CDR1 is MNHEY, CDR2 SVGEGT. CDR3 size: 11 residues. V was clipped by 5 bases and J by 10 bases, with 11 bases between them. The sample taken for sequencing was PBMCs or T cells enriched from blood (not recorded which). This rearrangement joins TRBV6-2 or TRBV6-3 to TRBJ1-2, with D uncertain. This TCR was recovered from a woman aged 40 to 55 who had recovered from COVID-19. CDR3 DNA: TGTGCCAGCAGTAACCTTAGACACTACACCTTC. Protein product: CASSNLRHYTF.